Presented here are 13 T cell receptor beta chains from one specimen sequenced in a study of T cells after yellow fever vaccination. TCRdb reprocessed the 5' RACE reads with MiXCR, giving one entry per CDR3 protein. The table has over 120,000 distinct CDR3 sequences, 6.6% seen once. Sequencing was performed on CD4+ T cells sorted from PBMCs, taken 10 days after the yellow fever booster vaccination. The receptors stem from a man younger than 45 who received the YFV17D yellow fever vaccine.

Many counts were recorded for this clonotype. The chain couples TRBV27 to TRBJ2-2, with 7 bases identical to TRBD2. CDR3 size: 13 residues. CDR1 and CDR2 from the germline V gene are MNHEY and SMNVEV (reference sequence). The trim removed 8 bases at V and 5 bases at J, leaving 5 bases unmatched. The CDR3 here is CASGTTPTGELFF. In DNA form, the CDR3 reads TGTGCCAGCGGGACTACTCCTACCGGGGAGCTGTTTTTT.

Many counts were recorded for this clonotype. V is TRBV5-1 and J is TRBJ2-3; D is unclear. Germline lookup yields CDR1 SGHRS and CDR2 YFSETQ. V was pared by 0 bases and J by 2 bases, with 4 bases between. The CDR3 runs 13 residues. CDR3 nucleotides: TGCGCCAGCAGCTTGGGGACCACAGATACGCAGTATTTT. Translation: CASSLGTTDTQYF.

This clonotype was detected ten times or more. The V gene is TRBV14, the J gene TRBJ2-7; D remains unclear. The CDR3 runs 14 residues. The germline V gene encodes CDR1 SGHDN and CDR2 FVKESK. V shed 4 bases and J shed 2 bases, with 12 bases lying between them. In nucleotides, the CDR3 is TGTGCCAGCAGCCCTATCTTAAAACCCTACGAGCAGTACTTC. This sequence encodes CASSPILKPYEQYF.

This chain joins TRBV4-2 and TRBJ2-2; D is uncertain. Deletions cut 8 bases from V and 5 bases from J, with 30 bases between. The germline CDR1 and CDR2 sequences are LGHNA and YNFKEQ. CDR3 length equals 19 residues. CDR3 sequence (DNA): TGTGCCAGCGGCCCCGGGCCACTCGGCGCAGTTTTTCGTACCGGGGAGCTGTTTTTT. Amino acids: CASGPGPLGAVFRTGELFF.

The CDR3 protein is CASSFALGSTGELFF. The CDR3, as DNA: TGTGCCAGCAGCTTTGCGCTGGGGTCCACCGGGGAGCTGTTTTTT. This rearrangement joins TRBV7-2 to TRBJ2-2, with no clear D. Germline values: CDR1 SGHTA, CDR2 FQGNSA. The CDR3 spans 15 residues. Trimming stripped 3 bases from V and 4 bases from J, with 12 bases between. Variable domain in full (rest from reference TRBV7-2 and TRBJ2-2): GAGVSQSPSNKVTEKGKDVELRCDPISGHTALYWYRQSLGQGLEFLIYFQGNSAPDKSGLPSDRFSAERTGGSVSTLTIQRTQQEDSAVYLCASSFALGSTGELFFGEGSRLTVL.

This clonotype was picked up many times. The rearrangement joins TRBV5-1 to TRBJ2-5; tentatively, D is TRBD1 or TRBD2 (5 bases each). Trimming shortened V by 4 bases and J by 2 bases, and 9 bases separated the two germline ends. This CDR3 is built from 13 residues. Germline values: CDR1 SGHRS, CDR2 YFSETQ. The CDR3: CASSPWGQETQYF. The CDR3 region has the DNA TGCGCCAGCAGCCCCTGGGGGCAAGAGACCCAGTACTTC.

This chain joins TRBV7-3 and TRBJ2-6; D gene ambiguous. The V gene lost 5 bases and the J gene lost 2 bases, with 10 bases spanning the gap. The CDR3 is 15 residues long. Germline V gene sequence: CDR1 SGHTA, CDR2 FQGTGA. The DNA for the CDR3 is TGTGCCAGCAGCCCCCTGGGCGCTGGGGCCAACGTCCTGACTTTC. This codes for CASSPLGAGANVLTF.

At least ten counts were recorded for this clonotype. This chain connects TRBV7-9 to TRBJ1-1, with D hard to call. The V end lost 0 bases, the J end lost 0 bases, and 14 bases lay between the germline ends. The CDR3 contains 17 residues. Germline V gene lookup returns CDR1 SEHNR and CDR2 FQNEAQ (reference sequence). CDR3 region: CASSLADGQPLNTEAFF. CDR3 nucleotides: TGTGCCAGCAGCTTAGCGGACGGCCAACCTCTGAACACTGAAGCTTTCTTT.

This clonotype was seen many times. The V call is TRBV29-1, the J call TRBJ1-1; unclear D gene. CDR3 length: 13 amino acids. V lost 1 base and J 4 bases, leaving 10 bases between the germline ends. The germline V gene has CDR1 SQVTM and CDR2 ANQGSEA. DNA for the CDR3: TGCAGCGTTGAAGGGGGATTAGGCACTGAAGCTTTCTTT. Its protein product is CSVEGGLGTEAFF.

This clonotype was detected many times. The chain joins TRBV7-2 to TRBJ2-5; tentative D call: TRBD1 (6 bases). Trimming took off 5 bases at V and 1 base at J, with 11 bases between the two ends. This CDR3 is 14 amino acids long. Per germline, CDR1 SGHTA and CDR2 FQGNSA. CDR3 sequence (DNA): TGTGCCAGCAGCAGAGGACAGTCCCAAGAGACCCAGTACTTC. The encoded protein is CASSRGQSQETQYF.

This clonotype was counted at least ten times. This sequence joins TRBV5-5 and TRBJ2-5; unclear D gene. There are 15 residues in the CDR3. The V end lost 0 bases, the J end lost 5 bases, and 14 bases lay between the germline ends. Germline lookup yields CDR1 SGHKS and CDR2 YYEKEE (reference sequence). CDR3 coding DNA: TGTGCCAGCAGCTTGGGACTTCCCGGATCGGAGACCCAGTACTTC. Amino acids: CASSLGLPGSETQYF. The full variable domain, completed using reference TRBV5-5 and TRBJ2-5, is DAGVTQSPTHLIKTRGQQVTLRCSPISGHKSVSWYQQVLGQGPQFIFQYYEKEERGRGNFPDRFSARQFPNYSSELNVNALLLGDSALYLCASSLGLPGSETQYFGPGTRLLVL.

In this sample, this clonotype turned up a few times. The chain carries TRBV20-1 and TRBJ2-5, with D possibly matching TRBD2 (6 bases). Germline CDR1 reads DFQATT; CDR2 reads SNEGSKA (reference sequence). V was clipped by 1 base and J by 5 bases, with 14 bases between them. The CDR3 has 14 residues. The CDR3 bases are TGCAGTGCTAGAGCAGGAGGGGCTGGGGAGACCCAGTACTTC. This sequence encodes CSARAGGAGETQYF.

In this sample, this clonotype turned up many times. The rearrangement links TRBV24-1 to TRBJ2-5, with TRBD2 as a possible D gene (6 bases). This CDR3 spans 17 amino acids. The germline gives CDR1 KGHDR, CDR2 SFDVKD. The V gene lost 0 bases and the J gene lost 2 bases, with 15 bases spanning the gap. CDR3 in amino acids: CATSDLRGTDLQETQYF. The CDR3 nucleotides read TGTGCCACCAGTGATTTGCGGGGGACGGATCTGCAAGAGACCCAGTACTTC.